This T cell receptor beta chain was recorded in a study of a mutant IDH1 vaccine in newly diagnosed glioma. Background on the study: Of treated patients, around 62% were men and about 38% women, averaging around 40 years. Radiotherapy, temozolomide, or both had been given previously, and both were given to most. General observations from the study: A vaccine-induced immune response developed in roughly 93% of the patients.

Described time point: baseline, week 1 (first vaccination visit). The treatment: pre-vaccination baseline after standard-of-care therapy. Repertoires were generated with immunoSEQ multiplex PCR, while TCRdb's copy carries only in-frame clones and drops some. The repertoire holds around 50,000 clones, with approximately 90% as singletons. As to this clone: What it binds is not known.

Germline CDR1 MNHEY, CDR2 SVGAGI. This CDR3 has 13 amino acids. V shed 3 bases and J shed 5 bases, with 11 bases lying between them. This sequence joins TRBV6-5 and TRBJ2-7; possible D gene TRBD2, 5 bases. This sequence was found in a middle-aged man with glioma. Sample: PBMCs, taken from a glioma patient treated with radiotherapy, temozolomide or both. The CDR3 nucleotides are TGTGCCAGCAGTTATGGACTGGTCGACGAGCAGTACTTC. It translates to CASSYGLVDEQYF.